A selection of T cell receptor beta chains follows, all from one sample in a study of shared clonotypes between healthy human individuals. Clones were read by immunoSEQ multiplex PCR, and TCRdb kept only the in-frame ones, dropping some. The sample records around 2.1 million clones, under 95% being singletons. Sequencing input: naive CD8+ T cells from PBMCs. These receptors were obtained from a young man in good health. Some clones in this sample may be carry-over from other donors' samples. Both conserved end residues are part of each CDR3. The D gene is left open where the match is weak. Clone size is stated in some rows and not others, as once, few, many or a class when expanded.

len: 14
d_gene: .
abundance: .
j_gene: TRBJ2-7
v_gene: TRBV5-6
CDR3aa: CASSLGVRTYEQYF
CDR3nt: TGTGCCAGCAGCTTGGGGGTGCGGACCTACGAGCAGTACTTC

len: 14
d_gene: TRBD1
abundance: once
j_gene: TRBJ1-5
v_gene: TRBV28
CDR3aa: CASSIGQGATAQHF
CDR3nt: TGTGCCAGCAGCATAGGACAGGGGGCTACAGCCCAGCATTTT

len: 15
d_gene: .
abundance: .
j_gene: TRBJ1-4
v_gene: TRBV2
CDR3aa: CASSGRGTSNEKLFF
CDR3nt: TGTGCCAGCAGTGGAAGAGGGACCTCCAATGAAAAACTGTTTTTT

len: 15
d_gene: .
abundance: .
j_gene: TRBJ2-7
v_gene: TRBV7-8
CDR3aa: CASSTPGTEAYEQYF
CDR3nt: TGTGCCAGCAGCACCCCCGGGACCGAAGCCTACGAGCAGTACTTC

len: 17
d_gene: .
abundance: once
j_gene: TRBJ2-2
v_gene: TRBV30
CDR3aa: CAWRLARGAGNTGELFF
CDR3nt: TGTGCCTGGAGGCTGGCTCGTGGGGCCGGTAACACCGGGGAGCTGTTTTTT

len: 17
d_gene: .
abundance: .
j_gene: TRBJ2-7
v_gene: TRBV6-1
CDR3aa: CASSENWGGGFYYEQYF
CDR3nt: TGTGCCAGCAGTGAAAATTGGGGTGGAGGGTTCTACTACGAGCAGTACTTC

len: 15
d_gene: TRBD1
abundance: .
j_gene: TRBJ2-7
v_gene: TRBV19
CDR3aa: CASSQIQGVPYEQYF
CDR3nt: TGTGCCAGTAGTCAAATACAGGGGGTCCCTTACGAGCAGTACTTC

len: 16
d_gene: TRBD2
abundance: .
j_gene: TRBJ2-1
v_gene: TRBV7-8
CDR3aa: CASSHLRGGGYNEQFF
CDR3nt: TGTGCCAGCAGCCACTTGCGCGGGGGGGGATACAATGAGCAGTTCTTC

len: 15
d_gene: TRBD1
abundance: .
j_gene: TRBJ1-1
v_gene: TRBV27
CDR3aa: CASSWDRVTLAEAFF
CDR3nt: TGTGCCAGCAGTTGGGACAGGGTTACGTTGGCTGAAGCTTTCTTT

len: 16
d_gene: .
abundance: .
j_gene: TRBJ2-3
v_gene: TRBV15
CDR3aa: CATSRAPGRLTDTQYF
CDR3nt: TGTGCCACCAGCAGAGCCCCTGGGCGGCTCACAGATACGCAGTATTTT

len: 14
d_gene: .
abundance: .
j_gene: TRBJ2-7
v_gene: TRBV9
CDR3aa: CASSVGVETREQYF
CDR3nt: TGTGCCAGCAGCGTAGGGGTAGAAACGCGCGAGCAGTACTTC

len: 13
d_gene: .
abundance: .
j_gene: TRBJ1-2
v_gene: TRBV27
CDR3aa: CASSYGRSHGYTF
CDR3nt: TGTGCCAGCAGTTATGGTCGGTCCCATGGCTACACCTTC

len: 14
d_gene: TRBD2
abundance: .
j_gene: TRBJ2-7
v_gene: TRBV9
CDR3aa: CASSGGLAGYEQYF
CDR3nt: TGTGCCAGCAGCGGGGGGCTAGCGGGTTACGAGCAGTACTTC

len: 14
d_gene: .
abundance: once
j_gene: TRBJ2-5
v_gene: TRBV7-9
CDR3aa: CASSLEQGQETQYF
CDR3nt: TGTGCCAGCAGCTTAGAGCAGGGTCAAGAGACCCAGTACTTC

len: 13
d_gene: .
abundance: .
j_gene: TRBJ2-1
v_gene: TRBV27
CDR3aa: CASRHGSYNEQFF
CDR3nt: TGTGCCAGCCGGCATGGTTCCTACAATGAGCAGTTCTTC

len: 15
d_gene: .
abundance: .
j_gene: TRBJ2-1
v_gene: TRBV5-6
CDR3aa: CASSRKRSSYNEQFF
CDR3nt: TGTGCCAGCAGCCGAAAGCGGAGCTCCTACAATGAGCAGTTCTTC

len: 15
d_gene: TRBD2
abundance: .
j_gene: TRBJ2-1
v_gene: TRBV4-2
CDR3aa: CASSLGLAAHNEQFF
CDR3nt: TGTGCCAGCAGCCTTGGACTAGCGGCCCACAATGAGCAGTTCTTC

len: 15
d_gene: TRBD1
abundance: .
j_gene: TRBJ1-5
v_gene: TRBV4-1
CDR3aa: CASSRTGGFNQPQHF
CDR3nt: TGCGCCAGCAGCCGGACAGGGGGCTTCAATCAGCCCCAGCATTTT

len: 14
d_gene: TRBD1
abundance: .
j_gene: TRBJ2-7
v_gene: TRBV15
CDR3aa: CATSRGTGVYEQYF
CDR3nt: TGTGCCACCAGCAGGGGGACAGGAGTCTACGAGCAGTACTTC

len: 15
d_gene: TRBD1
abundance: .
j_gene: TRBJ1-3
v_gene: TRBV2
CDR3aa: CASRGTGVSRNTIYF
CDR3nt: TGTGCCAGCAGGGGGACAGGGGTCAGTAGAAACACCATATATTTT

len: 13
d_gene: .
abundance: .
j_gene: TRBJ2-1
v_gene: TRBV6-1
CDR3aa: CASSELEVNEQFF
CDR3nt: TGTGCCAGCAGTGAACTTGAAGTGAATGAGCAGTTCTTC

len: 13
d_gene: .
abundance: .
j_gene: TRBJ2-7
v_gene: TRBV27
CDR3aa: CASSLSRAYEQYF
CDR3nt: TGTGCCAGCAGTTTATCCAGAGCCTACGAGCAGTACTTC

len: 14
d_gene: .
abundance: .
j_gene: TRBJ2-1
v_gene: TRBV5-1
CDR3aa: CASSLEGGLNEQFF
CDR3nt: TGCGCCAGCAGCTTGGAAGGGGGGCTCAATGAGCAGTTCTTC

len: 15
d_gene: TRBD1
abundance: few
j_gene: TRBJ1-5
v_gene: TRBV9
CDR3aa: CASSARDREGQPQHF
CDR3nt: TGTGCCAGCAGCGCCCGGGACAGGGAAGGCCAGCCCCAGCATTTT

len: 16
d_gene: TRBD2
abundance: .
j_gene: TRBJ2-1
v_gene: TRBV10-3
CDR3aa: CAISEPTSGSSNEQFF
CDR3nt: TGTGCCATCAGTGAACCTACTAGCGGGAGTAGCAATGAGCAGTTCTTC

len: 17
d_gene: .
abundance: .
j_gene: TRBJ2-1
v_gene: TRBV9
CDR3aa: CASSVGRLAPNYNEQFF
CDR3nt: TGTGCCAGCAGCGTAGGGAGGCTAGCCCCCAACTACAATGAGCAGTTCTTC

len: 16
d_gene: .
abundance: .
j_gene: TRBJ2-1
v_gene: TRBV6-1
CDR3aa: CASSEWASLSSGEQFF
CDR3nt: TGTGCCAGCAGTGAATGGGCTAGTCTGAGTTCGGGTGAGCAGTTCTTC

len: 14
d_gene: TRBD1
abundance: .
j_gene: TRBJ2-7
v_gene: TRBV7-8
CDR3aa: CASSTGQGRYEQYF
CDR3nt: TGTGCCAGCTCGACAGGACAGGGGAGGTACGAGCAGTACTTC

len: 14
d_gene: .
abundance: .
j_gene: TRBJ2-7
v_gene: TRBV27
CDR3aa: CASSNRGSSYEQYF
CDR3nt: TGTGCCAGCAGTAACCGAGGGAGCTCCTACGAGCAGTACTTC

len: 13
d_gene: .
abundance: .
j_gene: TRBJ2-7
v_gene: TRBV7-9
CDR3aa: CASSFTTRGEQYF
CDR3nt: TGTGCCAGCAGTTTCACGACCCGGGGGGAGCAGTACTTC

len: 12
d_gene: .
abundance: .
j_gene: TRBJ2-7
v_gene: TRBV27
CDR3aa: CASSSQGHEQYF
CDR3nt: TGTGCCAGCAGTTCCCAGGGCCACGAGCAGTACTTC

len: 14
d_gene: .
abundance: .
j_gene: TRBJ2-5
v_gene: TRBV5-1
CDR3aa: CASSLGDSKETQYF
CDR3nt: TGCGCCAGCAGCTTAGGAGACTCAAAAGAGACCCAGTACTTC

len: 15
d_gene: .
abundance: .
j_gene: TRBJ1-2
v_gene: TRBV28
CDR3aa: CASTLWKELNYGYTF
CDR3nt: TGTGCCAGCACTTTATGGAAGGAATTAAACTATGGCTACACCTTC

len: 15
d_gene: .
abundance: .
j_gene: TRBJ2-1
v_gene: TRBV7-2
CDR3aa: CASREGLTSYNEQFF
CDR3nt: TGTGCCAGCAGGGAAGGACTAACTTCCTACAATGAGCAGTTCTTC

len: 15
d_gene: TRBD2
abundance: .
j_gene: TRBJ2-7
v_gene: TRBV14
CDR3aa: CASSHLLAGGGEQYF
CDR3nt: TGTGCCAGCAGCCATTTACTGGCGGGAGGTGGGGAGCAGTACTTC

len: 15
d_gene: TRBD2
abundance: .
j_gene: TRBJ2-1
v_gene: TRBV25-1
CDR3aa: CASSPGGGPYNEQFF
CDR3nt: TGTGCCAGCAGCCCCGGGGGGGGCCCGTACAATGAGCAGTTCTTC

len: 14
d_gene: TRBD2
abundance: .
j_gene: TRBJ2-1
v_gene: TRBV6-4
CDR3aa: CASSDGVGGDEQFF
CDR3nt: TGTGCCAGCAGTGACGGTGTGGGAGGGGATGAGCAGTTCTTC

len: 14
d_gene: .
abundance: .
j_gene: TRBJ1-5
v_gene: TRBV27
CDR3aa: CASSPTQGYQPQHF
CDR3nt: TGTGCCAGCAGTCCCACACAGGGTTACCAGCCCCAGCATTTT

len: 18
d_gene: TRBD1
abundance: .
j_gene: TRBJ2-1
v_gene: TRBV5-1
CDR3aa: CASSFRQGPLSSYNEQFF
CDR3nt: TGCGCCAGCAGCTTCCGACAGGGCCCACTGAGCTCCTACAATGAGCAGTTCTTC

len: 14
d_gene: .
abundance: .
j_gene: TRBJ2-2
v_gene: TRBV29-1
CDR3aa: CSVLGLPNTGELFF
CDR3nt: TGCAGCGTGTTGGGGCTACCTAACACCGGGGAGCTGTTTTTT

len: 18
d_gene: .
abundance: .
j_gene: TRBJ2-1
v_gene: TRBV4-2
CDR3aa: CASSQATEVVPSYNEQFF
CDR3nt: TGTGCCAGCAGCCAAGCCACGGAAGTAGTGCCCTCCTACAATGAGCAGTTCTTC

len: 15
d_gene: TRBD2
abundance: .
j_gene: TRBJ2-1
v_gene: TRBV4-1
CDR3aa: CASSPRLASYNEQFF
CDR3nt: TGCGCCAGCAGCCCCCGACTAGCCTCCTACAATGAGCAGTTCTTC

len: 13
d_gene: .
abundance: .
j_gene: TRBJ2-5
v_gene: TRBV7-9
CDR3aa: CASSQESQETQYF
CDR3nt: TGTGCCAGCAGCCAGGAGTCCCAAGAGACCCAGTACTTC

len: 16
d_gene: .
abundance: few
j_gene: TRBJ1-5
v_gene: TRBV4-2
CDR3aa: CASSQETGVRNQPQHF
CDR3nt: TGTGCCAGCAGCCAAGAGACAGGTGTTAGGAATCAGCCCCAGCATTTT

len: 14
d_gene: .
abundance: .
j_gene: TRBJ2-5
v_gene: TRBV19
CDR3aa: CASRKSQGQETQYF
CDR3nt: TGTGCCAGTAGAAAGTCACAGGGCCAAGAGACCCAGTACTTC

len: 14
d_gene: .
abundance: .
j_gene: TRBJ2-7
v_gene: TRBV7-9
CDR3aa: CASSFPGAEYEQYF
CDR3nt: TGTGCCAGCAGCTTTCCGGGGGCTGAATACGAGCAGTACTTC

len: 14
d_gene: .
abundance: .
j_gene: TRBJ2-5
v_gene: TRBV9
CDR3aa: CASSSHPGYETQYF
CDR3nt: TGTGCCAGCAGCTCCCACCCAGGGTACGAGACCCAGTACTTC

len: 16
d_gene: .
abundance: .
j_gene: TRBJ2-1
v_gene: TRBV28
CDR3aa: CASSDWSESSYNEQFF
CDR3nt: TGTGCCAGCAGTGACTGGTCCGAGAGCTCCTACAATGAGCAGTTCTTC

len: 13
d_gene: .
abundance: .
j_gene: TRBJ1-3
v_gene: TRBV6-5
CDR3aa: CATQEVSLGTIYF
CDR3nt: TGTGCCACCCAAGAGGTCTCTCTGGGCACCATATATTTT

len: 10
d_gene: .
abundance: .
j_gene: TRBJ1-1
v_gene: TRBV2
CDR3aa: CASTHTEAFF
CDR3nt: TGTGCCAGCACCCACACTGAAGCTTTCTTT

len: 15
d_gene: .
abundance: .
j_gene: TRBJ2-7
v_gene: TRBV4-2
CDR3aa: CASSQDLSQRYEQYF
CDR3nt: TGTGCCAGCAGCCAAGATTTGTCCCAACGGTACGAGCAGTACTTC

len: 11
d_gene: .
abundance: .
j_gene: TRBJ1-2
v_gene: TRBV29-1
CDR3aa: CSHYSAYGYTF
CDR3nt: TGCAGCCATTATTCGGCGTATGGCTACACCTTC

len: 11
d_gene: .
abundance: .
j_gene: TRBJ2-7
v_gene: TRBV6-5
CDR3aa: CASRAVDEQYF
CDR3nt: TGTGCCAGCAGGGCGGTCGACGAGCAGTACTTC

len: 14
d_gene: .
abundance: once
j_gene: TRBJ2-7
v_gene: TRBV9
CDR3aa: CASSVGPRQDEQYF
CDR3nt: TGTGCCAGCAGCGTAGGCCCGCGACAGGACGAGCAGTACTTC

len: 14
d_gene: .
abundance: .
j_gene: TRBJ1-3
v_gene: TRBV10-3
CDR3aa: CAISGEGPGNTIYF
CDR3nt: TGTGCCATCAGTGGGGAGGGGCCTGGAAACACCATATATTTT